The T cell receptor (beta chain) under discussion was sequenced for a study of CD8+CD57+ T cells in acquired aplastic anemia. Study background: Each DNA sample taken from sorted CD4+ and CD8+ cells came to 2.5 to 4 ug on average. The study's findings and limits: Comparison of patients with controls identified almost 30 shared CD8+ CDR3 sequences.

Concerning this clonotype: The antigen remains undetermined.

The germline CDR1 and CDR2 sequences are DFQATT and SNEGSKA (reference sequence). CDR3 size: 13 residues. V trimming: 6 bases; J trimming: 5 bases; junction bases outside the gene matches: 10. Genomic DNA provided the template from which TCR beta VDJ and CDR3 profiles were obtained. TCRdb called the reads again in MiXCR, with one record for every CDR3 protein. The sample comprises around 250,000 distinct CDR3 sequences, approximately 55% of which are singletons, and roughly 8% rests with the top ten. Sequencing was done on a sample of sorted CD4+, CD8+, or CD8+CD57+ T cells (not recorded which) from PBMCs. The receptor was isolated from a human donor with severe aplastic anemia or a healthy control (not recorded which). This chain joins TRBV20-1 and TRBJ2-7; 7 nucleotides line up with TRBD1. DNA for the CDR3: TGCAGTGCGCGCCTCGGACAGGACAACGAGCAGTACTTC. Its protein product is CSARLGQDNEQYF.